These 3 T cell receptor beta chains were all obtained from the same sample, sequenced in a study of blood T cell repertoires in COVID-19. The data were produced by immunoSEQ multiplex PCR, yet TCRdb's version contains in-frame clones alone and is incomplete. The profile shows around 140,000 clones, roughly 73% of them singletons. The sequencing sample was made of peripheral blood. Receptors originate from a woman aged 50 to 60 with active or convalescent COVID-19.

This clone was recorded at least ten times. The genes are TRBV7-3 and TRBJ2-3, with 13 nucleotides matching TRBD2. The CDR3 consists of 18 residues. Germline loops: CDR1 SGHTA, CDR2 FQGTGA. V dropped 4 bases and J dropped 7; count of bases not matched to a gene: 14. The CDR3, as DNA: TGTGCCAGCAGCTCCTTCGGGACTAGCGGGGTCTTTCGGCATACGCAGTATTTT. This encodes CASSSFGTSGVFRHTQYF.

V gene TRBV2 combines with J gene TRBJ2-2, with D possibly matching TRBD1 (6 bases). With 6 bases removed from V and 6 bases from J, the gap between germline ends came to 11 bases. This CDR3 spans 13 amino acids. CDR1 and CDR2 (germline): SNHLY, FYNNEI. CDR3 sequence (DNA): TGTGCCAGCAGACAGGGATGGGCCGGGGAGCTGTTTTTT. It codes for CASRQGWAGELFF.

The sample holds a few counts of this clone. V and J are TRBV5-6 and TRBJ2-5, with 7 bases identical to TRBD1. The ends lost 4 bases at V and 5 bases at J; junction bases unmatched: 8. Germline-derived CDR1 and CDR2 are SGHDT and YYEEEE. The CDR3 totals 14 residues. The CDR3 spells CASSPKGGAETQYF. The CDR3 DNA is TGTGCCAGCAGCCCGAAAGGGGGCGCGGAGACCCAGTACTTC. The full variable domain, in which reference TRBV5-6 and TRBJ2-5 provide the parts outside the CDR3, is DAGVTQSPTHLIKTRGQQVTLRCSPKSGHDTVSWYQQALGQGPQFIFQYYEEEERQRGNFPDRFSGHQFPNYSSELNVNALLLGDSALYLCASSPKGGAETQYFGPGTRLLVL.